The 10 T cell receptor beta chains reported below all come from one sample, sequenced in a study of T cell repertoires in cytomegalovirus infection. Each CDR3 protein is one row after TCRdb ran MiXCR on the reads. The sample records a few hundred thousand distinct CDR3 sequences, about a sixth being singletons. Sample: CD8+ T cells from PBMCs. These receptors originate from a human donor in good health (CMV status not recorded). Some clones in this sample may be carry-over from other donors' samples.

V usage is TRBV2 and J usage is TRBJ2-1; 13 nucleotides align to TRBD2. V lost 1 base and J lost 4; bases outside the gene matches: 4. The CDR3 has 17 amino acids. Germline-derived CDR1 and CDR2 are SNHLY and FYNNEI. The CDR3 here is CASSEELAGGYYNEQFF. The CDR3 nucleotides are TGTGCCAGCAGTGAAGAACTAGCGGGGGGGTATTACAATGAGCAGTTCTTC.

This clonotype occurred a few times. This chain links TRBV5-6 with TRBJ2-7, with D unresolved. The CDR3 loop spans 12 amino acids. Germline values: CDR1 SGHDT, CDR2 YYEEEE. Trimming removed 6 bases at V and 4 bases at J, with 11 bases between. The CDR3: CASTISEYEQYF. The DNA for the CDR3 is TGTGCCAGCACGATTTCGGAGTACGAGCAGTACTTC.

Many counts were recorded for this clonotype. The chain has TRBV6-2 or TRBV6-3 and TRBJ2-5, with D perhaps TRBD1 or TRBD2 (5 bases each). The V gene lost 7 bases and the J gene lost 5 bases, with 17 bases spanning the gap. The germline V gene encodes CDR1 MNHEY and CDR2 SVGEGT. The CDR3 has 14 residues. The CDR3 loop reads CASTPGTVGETQYF. The CDR3 nucleotides read TGTGCCAGCACCCCCGGGACGGTTGGGGAGACCCAGTACTTC.

This clonotype was observed at least ten times. The chain joins TRBV7-2 to TRBJ1-2; tentatively, D is TRBD1 (6 bases). The CDR3 length is 16 residues. In germline, CDR1 is SGHTA, CDR2 FQGNSA. V was pared by 2 bases and J by 4 bases, with 17 bases between. The CDR3 reads CASSLLAGVEFYGYTF. CDR3 DNA sequence: TGTGCCAGCAGCTTACTTGCAGGGGTAGAATTCTATGGCTACACCTTC. The full variable domain, with the rest looked up from reference TRBV7-2 and TRBJ1-2, is GAGVSQSPSNKVTEKGKDVELRCDPISGHTALYWYRQSLGQGLEFLIYFQGNSAPDKSGLPSDRFSAERTGGSVSTLTIQRTQQEDSAVYLCASSLLAGVEFYGYTFGSGTRLTVV.

A few counts support this clonotype. The rearrangement joins TRBV7-8 to TRBJ1-2, with unresolved D. Germline V gene lookup returns CDR1 SGHVS and CDR2 FQNEAQ. The CDR3 loop spans 15 amino acids. V lost 1 base, J lost 8 bases, and 17 bases lay in between. Here the CDR3 reads CASSLGPQPSRGYTF. DNA of the CDR3: TGTGCCAGCAGCTTAGGTCCGCAGCCCTCTAGGGGCTACACCTTC.

This clonotype was found many times. V and J are TRBV7-9 and TRBJ2-5, with 12 bases fitting TRBD2. This CDR3 comprises 20 residues. Germline V CDR1 and CDR2: SEHNR, FQNEAQ (reference sequence). Trimming at V came to 5 bases and at J to 5 bases, leaving 21 bases not matched to a gene. The DNA of the CDR3 is TGTGCCAGCAGCCTCCTCGGGCTAGCGGGGGGGCCTCGGTCCGGTGAGACCCAGTACTTC. Translated, it gives CASSLLGLAGGPRSGETQYF.

The rearrangement uses TRBV15 and TRBJ2-1; TRBD1 matches 8 bases. V was pared by 4 bases and J by 5 bases, with 10 bases of the junction left unmatched. The CDR3 contains 16 residues. The germline V gene has CDR1 LNHNV and CDR2 YYDKDF (reference sequence). The CDR3 spells CATSTAGQGLNNEQFF. The DNA of the CDR3 is TGTGCCACCAGCACCGCCGGACAGGGCTTGAACAATGAGCAGTTCTTC.

A few counts support this clonotype. This sequence joins TRBV7-6 and TRBJ2-2; D gene ambiguous. This CDR3 region has 12 residues. Trimming left V 7 bases short and J 6 bases short, with 9 bases between. CDR1 and CDR2 from the germline V gene are SGHVS and FNYEAQ. The CDR3: CASTELAGELFF. The CDR3 nucleotides read TGTGCCAGCACCGAGCTGGCCGGGGAGCTGTTTTTT.

This rearrangement joins TRBV2 to TRBJ2-1; D could derive from TRBD1 or TRBD2 (6 bases each). Looked up from germline, CDR1 is SNHLY and CDR2 is FYNNEI. The CDR3 loop spans 17 amino acids. Trimming cost V 4 bases and J 2 bases, with 18 bases left between them. DNA of the CDR3: TGTGCCAGCAGTGTACTCGGGGGCGGTGGGGCCTACAATGAGCAGTTCTTC. Translation: CASSVLGGGGAYNEQFF.

This clonotype has a count of ten or more. The chain has TRBV6-5 and TRBJ2-1, with a possible D match to TRBD2 (5 bases). V lost 0 bases and J lost 5, with 5 bases in between. In germline, CDR1 is MNHEY, CDR2 SVGAGI. The CDR3 is made up of 13 amino acids. CDR3: CASSYSEDNEQFF. The CDR3 DNA reads as TGTGCCAGCAGTTACTCGGAGGACAATGAGCAGTTCTTC.